The following is a T cell receptor beta chain sequence with its context. This CDR3 is built from 15 residues. The V segment lost 7 bases and the J segment 0 bases; nucleotides outside the gene matches: 10. CDR1 and CDR2 from the germline V gene are SQVTM and ANQGSEA. The data stem from a study of blood T cell repertoires in COVID-19. The wider study: Samples taken during acute and convalescent COVID-19 were collected in the United States, Italy and Spain. Sources were T cells, B-cell-depleted T cells, or PBMCs; the material itself was cDNA or gDNA.

The repertoire was sequenced with immunoSEQ multiplex PCR; TCRdb's copy has only in-frame clones and lacks some. This table holds some 63,000 clones, approximately 85% found once. This sequence originates from a human donor in a cohort sampled during active COVID-19. The chain uses TRBV29-1 and TRBJ2-3; the match to TRBD1 covers 7 bases. The sequenced material came from peripheral blood. The chain's CDR3 is CSAGRGTASTDTQYF. In DNA, the CDR3 is TGCAGCGCCGGTAGGGGGACAGCTAGCACAGATACGCAGTATTTT.